Reported below is one T cell receptor (beta chain). The CDR3 has 15 residues. Germline values: CDR1 LGHDT, CDR2 YNNKEL (reference sequence). V was pared by 4 bases and J by 1 base, with 8 bases between. This specimen belongs to a study of blood T cell repertoires in COVID-19. Study in general: Researchers got acute and convalescent COVID-19 samples from the United States, Italy and Spain.

Assay used: immunoSEQ multiplex PCR; TCRdb lists only in-frame clones, some missing. Among about 94,000 clones listed, 80% to 90% were seen once. This clonotype was sampled from a human donor with acute or convalescent COVID-19. The donor label of this sample is uncertain. Sequencing used peripheral blood. This chain links TRBV3-1 (or the pseudogene TRBV3-2) with TRBJ1-6, with unresolved D. CDR3 amino acids: CASSLTGSYNSPLHF. DNA for the CDR3: TGTGCCAGCAGCCTTACGGGTTCCTATAATTCACCCCTCCACTTT.